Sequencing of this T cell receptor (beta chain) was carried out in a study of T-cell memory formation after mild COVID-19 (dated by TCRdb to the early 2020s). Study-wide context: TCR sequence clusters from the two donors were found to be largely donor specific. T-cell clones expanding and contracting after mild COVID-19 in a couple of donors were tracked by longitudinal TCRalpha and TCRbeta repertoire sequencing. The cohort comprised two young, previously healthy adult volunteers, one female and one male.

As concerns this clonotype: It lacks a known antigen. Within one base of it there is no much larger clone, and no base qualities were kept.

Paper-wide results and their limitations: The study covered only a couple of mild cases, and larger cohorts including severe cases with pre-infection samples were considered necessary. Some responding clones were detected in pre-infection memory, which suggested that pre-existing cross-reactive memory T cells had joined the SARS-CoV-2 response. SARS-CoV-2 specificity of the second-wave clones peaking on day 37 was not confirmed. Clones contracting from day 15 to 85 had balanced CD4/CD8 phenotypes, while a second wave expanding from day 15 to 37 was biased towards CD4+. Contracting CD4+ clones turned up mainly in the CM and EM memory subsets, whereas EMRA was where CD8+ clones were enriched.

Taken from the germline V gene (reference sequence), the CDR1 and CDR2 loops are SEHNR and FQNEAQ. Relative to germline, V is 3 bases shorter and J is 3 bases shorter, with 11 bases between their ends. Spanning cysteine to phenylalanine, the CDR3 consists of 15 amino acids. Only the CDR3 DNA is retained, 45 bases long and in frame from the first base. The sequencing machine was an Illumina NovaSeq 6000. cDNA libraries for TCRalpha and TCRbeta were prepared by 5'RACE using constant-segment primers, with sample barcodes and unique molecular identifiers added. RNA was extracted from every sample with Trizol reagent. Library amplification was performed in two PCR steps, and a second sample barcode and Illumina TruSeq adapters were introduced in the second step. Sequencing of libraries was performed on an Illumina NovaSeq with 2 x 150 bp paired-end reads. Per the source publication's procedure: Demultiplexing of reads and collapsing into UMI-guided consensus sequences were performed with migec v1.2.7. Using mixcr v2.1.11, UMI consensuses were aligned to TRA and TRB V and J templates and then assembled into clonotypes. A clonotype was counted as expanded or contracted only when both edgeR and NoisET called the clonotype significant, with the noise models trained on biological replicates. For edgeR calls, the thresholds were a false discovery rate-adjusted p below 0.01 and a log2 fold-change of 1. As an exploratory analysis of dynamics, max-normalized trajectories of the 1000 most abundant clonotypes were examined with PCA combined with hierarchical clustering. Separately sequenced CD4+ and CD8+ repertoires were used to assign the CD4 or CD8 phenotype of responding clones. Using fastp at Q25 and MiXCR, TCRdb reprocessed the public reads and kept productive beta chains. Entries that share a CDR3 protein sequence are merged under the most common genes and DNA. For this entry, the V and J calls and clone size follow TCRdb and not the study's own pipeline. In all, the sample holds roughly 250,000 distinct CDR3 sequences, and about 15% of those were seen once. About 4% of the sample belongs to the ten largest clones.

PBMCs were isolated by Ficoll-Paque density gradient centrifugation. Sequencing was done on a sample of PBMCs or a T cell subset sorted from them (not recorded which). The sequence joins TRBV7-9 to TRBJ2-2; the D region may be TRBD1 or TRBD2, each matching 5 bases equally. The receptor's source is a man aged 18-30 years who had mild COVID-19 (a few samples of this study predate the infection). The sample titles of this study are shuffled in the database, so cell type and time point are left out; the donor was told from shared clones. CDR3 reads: CASSFGTHYTGELFF. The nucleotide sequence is TGTGCCAGCAGCTTCGGGACCCATTACACCGGGGAGCTGTTTTTT.